Each of the 28 T cell receptor beta chains below was sequenced from the same sample in a study of cytomegalovirus exposure and HLA in healthy donors. Use of 60 Vbeta and 13 Jbeta primers characterized the PCR. The data were produced by immunoSEQ multiplex PCR, yet TCRdb's version contains in-frame clones alone and is incomplete. The sample shows about 200,000 clones, 75% to 80% of them seen only once. Material for sequencing was PBMCs. These receptors originate from a man aged 18 to 29 in good health and CMV-seronegative.

CDR3 sequence: CASSFQGGGRNEKLFF. CDR3 bases: TGTGCCAGCAGCTTTCAAGGCGGGGGGAGGAATGAAAAACTGTTTTTT. The chain couples TRBV7-9 to TRBJ1-4, with a tentative D call TRBD1 (5 bases). The germline CDR1 and CDR2 sequences are SEHNR and FQNEAQ (reference sequence). This CDR3 spans 16 amino acids. V lost 3 bases and J lost 5, with 16 bases in between.

The V and J genes are TRBV6-5 and TRBJ1-3; D may be TRBD1 (6 bases). The CDR3 runs to 14 residues. Germline V CDR1 and CDR2: MNHEY, SVGAGI. Trimming cost V 6 bases and J 0 bases, with 9 bases left between them. The CDR3 DNA sequence: TGTGCCAGCAGACGGACAGTCTCTGGAAACACCATATATTTT. The encoded protein is CASRRTVSGNTIYF.

This chain uses TRBV30 with TRBJ2-3; D remains ambiguous. Looked up from germline, CDR1 is GTSNPN and CDR2 is SVGIG (reference sequence). Trimming removed 2 bases at V and 1 base at J, with 7 bases between. This CDR3 is 13 amino acids long. The CDR3: CAWSYYGTDTQYF. The CDR3 DNA is TGTGCCTGGAGTTATTATGGCACAGATACGCAGTATTTT.

V usage is TRBV7-8 and J usage is TRBJ2-5, with TRBD2 as a possible D gene (6 bases). The end of the DNA fits TRBJ2-7 better, so the J call may be wrong. This CDR3 spans 16 amino acids. Germline V gene data show CDR1 as SGHVS and CDR2 as FQNEAQ. The chain's CDR3 is CASSSGWRDRAYEQYF. The CDR3 nucleotides are TGTGCCAGCAGCTCGGGGTGGCGGGACCGGGCCTACGAGCAGTACTTC.

The chain employs TRBV4-3 and TRBJ1-1, with a possible D match to TRBD1 (5 bases). This CDR3 region has 15 residues. Germline-derived CDR1 and CDR2 are LGHNA and YSLEER. The ends were cut back, 0 bases at V and 6 bases at J, with 14 bases in the middle. CDR3 loop: CASSQERPWGAEAFF. In DNA form, the CDR3 reads TGCGCCAGCAGCCAAGAAAGACCCTGGGGGGCTGAAGCTTTCTTT.

The chain couples TRBV7-2 to TRBJ1-1; TRBD1 aligns across 7 bases. From germline, CDR1 is SGHTA and CDR2 FQGNSA. The CDR3 spans 15 residues. J lost 0 bases, V lost 5 bases, and 6 bases had no gene match. This CDR3 reads CASSITGDLNTEAFF. The DNA of the CDR3 is TGTGCCAGCAGCATAACAGGGGATTTGAACACTGAAGCTTTCTTT.

The chain carries TRBV27 and TRBJ2-3, with TRBD2 identical over 11 bases. Germline V gene data show CDR1 as MNHEY and CDR2 as SMNVEV (reference sequence). CDR3 length: 18 residues. The trim removed 0 bases at V and 2 bases at J, leaving 7 bases unmatched. CDR3 DNA: TGTGCCAGCAGTTTATCACGGCTAGCGGGAGGAAACACAGATACGCAGTATTTT. Its translation is CASSLSRLAGGNTDTQYF.

This clone has only one observation. V usage is TRBV11-2 and J usage is TRBJ2-7; the match to TRBD1 covers 9 bases. V dropped 5 bases and J dropped 3; count of bases not matched to a gene: 5. The CDR3 totals 14 residues. Germline lookup yields CDR1 SGHAT and CDR2 FQNNGV. CDR3 nucleotide sequence: TGTGCCAGCAGCCGGGACAGGGAAAACTACGAGCAGTACTTC. Translating it yields CASSRDRENYEQYF.

This chain joins TRBV9 and TRBJ2-5; the match to TRBD2 covers 11 bases. The CDR3 extends over 15 amino acids. In germline, CDR1 is SGDLS, CDR2 YYNGEE. V was clipped by 3 bases and J by 0 bases; unmatched bases: 1. CDR3 sequence reads: CASSGLAGYQETQYF. As DNA, the CDR3 is TGTGCCAGCAGCGGACTAGCGGGGTACCAAGAGACCCAGTACTTC.

This clone was observed once. The rearrangement uses TRBV4-3 and TRBJ2-4; 8 nucleotides align to TRBD1. CDR1 LGHNA and CDR2 YSLEER come from the germline V gene. CDR3 length equals 15 residues. V trimming: 1 base; J trimming: 3 bases; junction bases outside the gene matches: 2. The CDR3 sequence: CASSQGDRLKNIQYF. The CDR3 DNA reads TGCGCCAGCAGCCAAGGGGACAGGCTCAAAAACATTCAGTACTTC.

The rearrangement joins TRBV7-9 to TRBJ2-2; 8 bases agree with TRBD1. V trimming: 5 bases; J trimming: 3 bases; junction bases outside the gene matches: 14. Germline V CDR1 and CDR2: SEHNR, FQNEAQ (reference sequence). CDR3 size: 18 residues. The CDR3 spells CASSPSGQATIDTGELFF. The CDR3 DNA follows: TGTGCCAGCAGCCCCTCGGGACAGGCGACAATTGACACCGGGGAGCTGTTTTTT.

This clone appeared a few times. The chain links TRBV11-3 to TRBJ2-7; D gene uncertain. The CDR3 runs 13 residues. With 1 base removed from V and 3 bases from J, the gap between germline ends came to 7 bases. Germline CDR1 reads SGHNT; CDR2 reads YENEEA. The CDR3 sequence: CASSLGHNYEQYF. DNA for the CDR3: TGTGCCAGCAGCTTAGGCCACAACTACGAGCAGTACTTC.

The V and J genes are TRBV5-6 and TRBJ1-5; TRBD1 agrees at 8 bases. V shed 2 bases and J 4 bases; nucleotides not matched to a gene: 2. The CDR3 covers 14 residues. CDR1 SGHDT and CDR2 YYEEEE come from the germline V gene. CDR3: CASSFGTGNQPQHF. The CDR3 DNA reads as TGTGCCAGCAGCTTCGGGACAGGTAATCAGCCCCAGCATTTT.

This chain uses TRBV27 with TRBJ2-7; 8 nucleotides match TRBD2. Germline CDR1 is MNHEY and CDR2 is SMNVEV (reference sequence). The V segment lost 6 bases and the J segment 0 bases; nucleotides outside the gene matches: 4. The CDR3 sequence is 14 residues long. DNA for the CDR3: TGTGCCAGCAGAGCTAGCGGGTTCTCCTACGAGCAGTACTTC. Translated, it gives CASRASGFSYEQYF.

The V call is TRBV5-1, the J call TRBJ2-2; the D is unclear. CDR1 and CDR2 from the germline V gene are SGHRS and YFSETQ. V shed 4 bases and J shed 1 base, with 2 bases lying between them. The CDR3 is 12 residues long. The chain's CDR3 is CASSRNTGELFF. The CDR3 bases are TGCGCCAGCAGCCGGAACACCGGGGAGCTGTTTTTT.

This rearrangement joins TRBV30 to TRBJ2-5; 7 bases are a match to TRBD1. This CDR3 is built from 13 residues. V shed 7 bases, J shed 1 base, and the junction held 6 bases outside the gene matches. CDR1 GTSNPN and CDR2 SVGIG come from the germline V gene (reference sequence). Here the CDR3 reads CASTGQSQETQYF. The CDR3 DNA reads as TGTGCCTCCACGGGACAGAGCCAAGAGACCCAGTACTTC.

This clone showed up just once. V gene TRBV10-3 combines with J gene TRBJ1-1, with TRBD1 matching over 7 bases. CDR3 size: 14 residues. From germline, CDR1 is ENHRY and CDR2 SYGVKD. V shed 5 bases, J shed 3 bases, and the junction held 6 bases outside the gene matches. The CDR3 reads CAISYGTVDTEAFF. For the CDR3, the DNA is TGTGCCATCAGTTACGGGACAGTGGACACTGAAGCTTTCTTT.

This chain connects TRBV5-1 to TRBJ2-3; the match to TRBD2 covers 14 bases. CDR1 and CDR2 from the germline V gene are SGHRS and YFSETQ. Trimming took 0 bases from V and 1 from J; bases not matched to a gene: 7. This CDR3 has 19 residues. CDR3 nucleotides: TGCGCCAGCAGCTTGGTTGGACTAGCGGGGGGAGGTGGCACAGATACGCAGTATTTT. It is translated as CASSLVGLAGGGGTDTQYF.

J is TRBJ2-7 and V is TRBV28; TRBD1 matches 11 bases. CDR1 is MDHEN, CDR2 SYDVKM, per germline. V trimming: 6 bases; J trimming: 5 bases; junction bases outside the gene matches: 9. There are 15 residues in the CDR3. Here the CDR3 DNA reads TGTGCCAGCAGGGAATCCGGGACAGGGGGACACGAGCAGTACTTC. It specifies CASRESGTGGHEQYF.

The sample holds a few counts of this clone. V gene TRBV29-1 combines with J gene TRBJ2-7, with D maybe TRBD2 (5 bases). The CDR3 covers 11 residues. Germline lookup yields CDR1 SQVTM and CDR2 ANQGSEA. V dropped 2 bases and J dropped 9 bases, with 11 bases sitting between them. The CDR3 sequence is CSVERKAGQYF. CDR3 nucleotide sequence: TGCAGCGTTGAAAGGAAGGCGGGGCAGTACTTC.

The chain carries TRBV7-9 and TRBJ1-1; D remains ambiguous. Germline CDR1 SEHNR, CDR2 FQNEAQ (reference sequence). The CDR3 loop spans 13 amino acids. V was shortened by 8 bases and J by 1 base, with 11 bases between the two germline ends. This chain's CDR3 is CASGDTANTEAFF. CDR3 bases: TGTGCCAGCGGCGACACGGCGAACACTGAAGCTTTCTTT.

The gene calls are TRBV2 and TRBJ2-3; the D gene is possibly TRBD2 (5 bases). The CDR3 contains 15 residues. Trimming took off 9 bases at V and 5 bases at J, with 21 bases between the two ends. CDR1 and CDR2 (germline): SNHLY, FYNNEI. CDR3 sequence reads: CARPDRDSPGDTQYF. For the CDR3, the DNA is TGTGCCAGACCAGACCGGGATTCGCCGGGAGATACGCAGTATTTT.

The chain is built from TRBV7-9 and TRBJ2-1, with D possibly TRBD2 on 6 matching bases. The V and J ends lost 3 bases and 2 bases respectively, with 11 bases between them. The CDR3 runs 15 residues. The germline V gene has CDR1 SEHNR and CDR2 FQNEAQ (reference sequence). CDR3 in amino acids: CASSFLEGPYNEQFF. DNA of the CDR3: TGTGCCAGCAGCTTTCTGGAGGGGCCCTACAATGAGCAGTTCTTC. Full variable domain (rest looked up from reference TRBV7-9 and TRBJ2-1): DTGVSQNPRHKITKRGQNVTFRCDPISEHNRLYWYRQTLGQGPEFLTYFQNEAQLEKSRLLSDRFSAERPKGSFSTLEIQRTEQGDSAMYLCASSFLEGPYNEQFFGPGTRLTVL.

The rearrangement joins TRBV7-2 to TRBJ1-3; D is undetermined. The CDR3 runs to 16 residues. The V end lost 0 bases, the J end lost 0 bases, and 9 bases lay between the germline ends. Germline values: CDR1 SGHTA, CDR2 FQGNSA. CDR3 protein: CASSLAFQISGNTIYF. CDR3 coding DNA: TGTGCCAGCAGCTTAGCGTTTCAGATCTCTGGAAACACCATATATTTT.

This sequence joins TRBV11-2 and TRBJ2-7; 8 bases are shared with TRBD1. Germline CDR1 SGHAT, CDR2 FQNNGV. The CDR3 consists of 14 residues. After removal of 2 bases from V and 5 bases from J, the junction contained 5 bases not matched to a gene. The CDR3 DNA is TGTGCCAGCAGCTTAAGGACAGGGAACGACGAGCAGTACTTC. It encodes CASSLRTGNDEQYF.

The chain has TRBV15 and TRBJ2-2; 7 bases fit TRBD1. This CDR3 has 15 amino acids. Germline V gene data show CDR1 as LNHNV and CDR2 as YYDKDF (reference sequence). J gave up 6 bases and V 3 bases, and 7 bases lay outside the gene matches. The CDR3: CATSRKRGLPGELFF. The CDR3 DNA is TGTGCCACCAGCAGGAAAAGGGGGCTTCCCGGGGAGCTGTTTTTT.

This clone has just one count. The chain recombines TRBV28 with TRBJ1-5, with D possibly being TRBD1 (5 bases). V lost 5 bases and J lost 7, with 12 bases in between. Germline V gives CDR1 MDHEN, CDR2 SYDVKM. The CDR3 is 13 residues long. DNA for the CDR3: TGTGCCAGCAGTAGCGGGACTGGGCAGCCCCAGCATTTT. It translates to CASSSGTGQPQHF.

The gene calls are TRBV28 and TRBJ1-2, with 9 positions matching TRBD1. The CDR3 is made up of 16 amino acids. V lost 11 bases and J lost 4; bases outside the gene matches: 17. CDR1 and CDR2 (germline): MDHEN, SYDVKM. CDR3: CACLVAGTGTVYGYTF. DNA of the CDR3: TGTGCCTGCCTCGTTGCCGGGACAGGGACCGTCTATGGCTACACCTTC.